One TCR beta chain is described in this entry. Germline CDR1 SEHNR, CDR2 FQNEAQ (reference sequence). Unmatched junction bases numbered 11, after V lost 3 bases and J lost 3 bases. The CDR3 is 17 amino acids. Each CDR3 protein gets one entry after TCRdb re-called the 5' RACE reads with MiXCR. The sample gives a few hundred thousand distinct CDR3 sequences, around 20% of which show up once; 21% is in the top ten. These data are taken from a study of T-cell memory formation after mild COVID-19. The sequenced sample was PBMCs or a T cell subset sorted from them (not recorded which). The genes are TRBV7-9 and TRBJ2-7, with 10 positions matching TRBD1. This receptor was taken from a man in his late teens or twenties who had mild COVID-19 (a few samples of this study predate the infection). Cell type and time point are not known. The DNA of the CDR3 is TGTGCCAGCAGCTTTTCCCGGGACAGGGGCCCTCACTACGAGCAGTACGTC. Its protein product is CASSFSRDRGPHYEQYV.